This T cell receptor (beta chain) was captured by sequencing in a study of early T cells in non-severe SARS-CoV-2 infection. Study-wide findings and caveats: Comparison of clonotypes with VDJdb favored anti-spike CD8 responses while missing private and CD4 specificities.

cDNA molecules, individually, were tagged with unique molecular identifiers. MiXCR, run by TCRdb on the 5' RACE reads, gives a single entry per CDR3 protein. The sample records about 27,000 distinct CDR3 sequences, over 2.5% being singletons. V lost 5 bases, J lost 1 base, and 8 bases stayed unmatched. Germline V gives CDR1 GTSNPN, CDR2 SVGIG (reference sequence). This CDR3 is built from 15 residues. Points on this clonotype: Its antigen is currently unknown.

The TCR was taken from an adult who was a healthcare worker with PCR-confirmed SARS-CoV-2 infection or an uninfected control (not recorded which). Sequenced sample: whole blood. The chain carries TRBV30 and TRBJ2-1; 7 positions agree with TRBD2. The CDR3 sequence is CAWGDKRGSYNEQFF. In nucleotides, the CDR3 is TGTGCCTGGGGCGATAAGCGGGGTTCCTACAATGAGCAGTTCTTC. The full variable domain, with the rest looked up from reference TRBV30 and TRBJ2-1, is SQTIHQWPATLVQPVGSPLSLECTVEGTSNPNLYWYRQAAGRGLQLLFYSVGIGQISSEVPQNLSASRPQDRQFILSSKKLLLSDSGFYLCAWGDKRGSYNEQFFGPGTRLTVL.